The 4 T cell receptor beta chains given below trace back to one sample, sequenced in a study of long-term antiretroviral therapy in people with HIV. Survey-level immunoSEQ v3.0 assays were run. Clones were sequenced by immunoSEQ multiplex PCR, and TCRdb holds only the in-frame ones, with some missing. The sample has roughly 17,000 clones; 77% are singletons. Sequencing was performed on unsorted PBMCs, taken 2.1 years after starting antiretroviral therapy. These receptors came from a man aged 40-50 years with HIV.

The V and J genes are TRBV25-1 and TRBJ1-2; no definite D call. Trimming took off 6 bases at V and 8 bases at J, with 13 bases between the two ends. This CDR3 has 12 residues. CDR1 MGHDK and CDR2 SYGVNS come from the germline V gene. CDR3 region: CASRVPGSGYTF. Written as DNA, the CDR3 is TGTGCCAGCAGGGTACCGGGGTCAGGCTACACCTTC.

The chain employs TRBV4-1 and TRBJ2-6; D is unclear. The CDR3 is made up of 17 amino acids. The V gene's germline CDR1 is MGHRA and CDR2 YSYEKL. V was pared by 4 bases and J by 0 bases, with 13 bases between. CDR3 coding DNA: TGCGCCAGCAGCCTCACGAAAGGTTACTCTGGGGCCAACGTCCTGACTTTC. It encodes CASSLTKGYSGANVLTF.

V usage is TRBV18 and J usage is TRBJ2-5, with D hard to call. The CDR3 is made up of 16 amino acids. Trimming pared 6 bases from V and 0 bases from J, leaving 17 bases between. Germline CDR1 and CDR2: KGHSH and LQKENI. The CDR3 DNA reads as TGTGCCAGCTCCCTTCTACCCCCCCGAGACCAAGAGACCCAGTACTTC. This codes for CASSLLPPRDQETQYF.

The V gene is TRBV5-1, the J gene TRBJ2-2, with D perhaps matching TRBD1 (6 bases). The germline V and J ends were trimmed by 2 bases and 7 bases, with 9 bases remaining between them. The germline V gene has CDR1 SGHRS and CDR2 YFSETQ. The CDR3 runs 13 residues. DNA of the CDR3: TGCGCCAGCAGCTTCTGGACAGACGGGGAGCTGTTTTTT. This gives the protein CASSFWTDGELFF.